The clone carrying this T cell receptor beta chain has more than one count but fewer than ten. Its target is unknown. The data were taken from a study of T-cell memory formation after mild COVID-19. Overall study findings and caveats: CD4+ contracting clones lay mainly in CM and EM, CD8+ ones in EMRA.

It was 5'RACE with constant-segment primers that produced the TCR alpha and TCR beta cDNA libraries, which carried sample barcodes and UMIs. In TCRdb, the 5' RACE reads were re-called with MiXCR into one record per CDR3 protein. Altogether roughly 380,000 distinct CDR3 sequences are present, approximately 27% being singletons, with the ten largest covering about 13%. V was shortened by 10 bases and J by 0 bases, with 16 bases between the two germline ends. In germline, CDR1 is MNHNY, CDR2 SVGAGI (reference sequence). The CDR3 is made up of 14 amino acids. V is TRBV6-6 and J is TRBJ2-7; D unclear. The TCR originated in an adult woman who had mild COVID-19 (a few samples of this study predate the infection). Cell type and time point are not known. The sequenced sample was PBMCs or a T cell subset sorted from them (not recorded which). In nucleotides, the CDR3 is TGTGCCACTGAGCTGACACGTACCTCCTACGAGCAGTACTTC. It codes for CATELTRTSYEQYF.